This record looks at one T cell receptor beta chain sequence and its context. Its antigen remains unidentified. No much larger clonotype is one base removed from it; base qualities were not supplied. Per the germline V gene, ENHRY is the CDR1 and SYGVKD is the CDR2. Trimming removed 7 bases from V and 0 bases from J, leaving 28 bases between the germline ends. From the cysteine through the phenylalanine, the CDR3 covers 21 amino acids. CDR3 DNA is the only sequence kept; it has 63 bases, read in frame from the first base. What the time point label conveys for this sample: cycle 1 day 1 (C1D1), immediately before nivolumab initiation. All trial patients had relapsed after autologous stem cell transplantation, with cohorts A, B and C differing in prior brentuximab vedotin exposure. The trial cohort included 55 to 60 patients with relapsed/refractory classical Hodgkin lymphoma, and each patient had a best overall response of complete response, partial response or progressive disease. Single-agent nivolumab was administered to trial patients in the multi-cohort phase II CheckMate 205 trial. An independent review committee assessed best overall response using the 2007 International Working Group response criteria. Trial PBMCs were collected just before the start of nivolumab (C1D1) and during therapy at cycle 2 day 1 and cycle 4 day 1. Peripheral blood was collected in 8 mL Vacutainer Cell Preparation Tubes, from which PBMCs were isolated by centrifugation and then cryopreserved.

Genomic DNA was extracted with the Qiagen DNeasy kit from unsorted PBMCs and from negatively selected CD4+ and CD8+ fractions. TCR beta CDR3 regions were subjected to amplification by immunoSEQ multiplex PCR with primers that anneal to V and J segments. Amplification bias was minimized using a synthetic immune receptor repertoire, and residual bias was removed computationally after sequencing. As for the authors' bioinformatics: Repertoire diversity was quantified as the Shannon entropy index using custom Python scripts. The unsorted, CD4+ and CD8+ repertoires were each analyzed separately, with the exception of combined analyses, where CD4+ and CD8+ sequences were merged in silico. Clonal expansion was defined as a frequency increase of at least 2-fold after treatment compared with C1D1, and clones undetected at baseline were assigned a pseudocount of 0.5. Singleton clones were defined as clones with 0 or 1 copy at C1D1, and non-singleton clones were defined as clones with 2 or more copies. By matching protein sequences in sorted samples from the same patient, clones expanded in unsorted samples were annotated as CD4+, CD8+ or unknown. Wilcoxon tests were applied to paired samples to test diversity changes from C1D1 to C4D1. As stored in TCRdb, this immuneACCESS dataset retains in-frame rearrangements with V and J assigned. A fraction of the clones does not appear; measured against another copy, unresolved V genes explain less than half of the discrepancy, and the remainder lacks a known reason. V, J and clone size were drawn from that table, and D and trimming were deduced from the DNA. This sample holds around 36,000 clones; about nine tenths were observed only once. 7% to 9.5% of the sample goes to the ten largest clones.

This entry is derived from a study of PD-1 blockade in classical Hodgkin lymphoma (dated by TCRdb to 2020 to 2021). For context, the study as a whole: Nivolumab dosing was 3 mg/kg intravenously every 2 weeks, continuing until either disease progression or unacceptable toxicity. The study used TCR beta sequencing and CyTOF to define a peripheral blood immune signature of response to PD-1 blockade in classical Hodgkin lymphoma.

General study outcomes and caveats: A significant rise by C4D1 was seen in CD4+ but not CD8+ TCR diversity (p=0.0027 vs p=0.16), with the rise being most apparent in complete responders (p=0.02). Baseline TCR diversity was reported to be lower in newly diagnosed patients than in healthy donors, and even lower in relapsed/refractory patients. Only a single clinical trial cohort was studied, and what caused the repertoire differences, possibly disease activity or prior therapy, remained undefined. Diversity was lower in patients who began nivolumab less than 1 year after ASCT, so these patients were left out of later analyses to avoid confounding by immune reconstitution. Among trial patients, those achieving complete response had baseline diversity similar to that of newly diagnosed patients, while diversity was significantly lower in partial responders and progressors.

The sample consisted of peripheral blood mononuclear cells (PBMCs), taken at baseline. This sequence uses TRBV10-3 and TRBJ2-6; TRBD2 is perhaps the D gene, given 5 matching bases. The TCR was taken from a human donor with classical Hodgkin lymphoma. The nucleotide sequence is given as TGTGCCATCACCTGGCGGGCATTTATAAGAATCTTTCGCTCTGGGGCCAACGTCCTGACTTTC. Its coded protein is CAITWRAFIRIFRSGANVLTF.